This TCR beta chain was captured in a study of blood T cell repertoires in COVID-19. About the research overall: There were acute and convalescent COVID-19 samples, and they came from the United States, Italy and Spain. T cells, B-cell-depleted T cells, or PBMCs provided the cDNA or gDNA that served as material.

Trimming stripped 0 bases from V and 9 bases from J, with 6 bases between. Germline V gene sequence: CDR1 DFQATT, CDR2 SNEGSKA (reference sequence). The CDR3 has 11 residues. How the authors handled the data: Counts of nucleated cells, estimated from reference gene primer amplification, were obtained. Generated by immunoSEQ multiplex PCR, the TCRdb table keeps only in-frame clones and is missing some. V and J calls plus clone size are reproduced from that table; the DNA served to infer D and trimming. The sample includes tens of thousands of clones, around nine tenths of them seen just once. The TCR originated in a man between 60 and 75 years old with acute or convalescent COVID-19. This sequence joins TRBV20-1 and TRBJ2-1; D unclear. The sample was peripheral blood. CDR3 region: CSARDLSEQFF. CDR3 sequence (DNA): TGCAGTGCTAGAGATCTCAGTGAGCAGTTCTTC.